These 30 T cell receptor beta chains originate from one sample sequenced in a study of T cell repertoires in ileal Crohn's disease. Noted time point: neoterminal ileum biopsy at postoperative endoscopy, about 6 months after surgery. Clones were sequenced by immunoSEQ multiplex PCR, and TCRdb holds only the in-frame ones, with some missing. Found here are about 62,000 clones, approximately 91% of them singletons; the top ten hold around 2.1%. Sequenced material: ileal tissue. The source is an adult with Crohn's disease.

The chain couples TRBV6-4 to TRBJ1-2; 10 bases agree with TRBD1. The CDR3 extends over 13 amino acids. V lost 6 bases and J lost 5; bases outside the gene matches: 3. Per the germline V gene, CDR1 is MRHNA and CDR2 is SNTAGT. The CDR3: CASREGQGYGYTF. The CDR3 nucleotides read TGTGCCAGCAGGGAGGGACAGGGGTATGGCTACACCTTC.

J is TRBJ1-5 and V is TRBV7-3; 8 nucleotides match TRBD1. V lost 5 bases to trimming and J lost 7 bases; unmatched junction nucleotides: 4. This CDR3 has 13 amino acids. CDR1 SGHTA and CDR2 FQGTGA come from the germline V gene. DNA of the CDR3: TGTGCCAGCAGCCAGGGGGCTTGGCAGCCCCAGCATTTT. Translation: CASSQGAWQPQHF.

The CDR3 sequence: CASSSYTGTALAFF. Here the CDR3 DNA reads TGTGCCAGCAGCTCGTATACCGGGACAGCTCTTGCTTTCTTT. This rearrangement joins TRBV6-6 to TRBJ1-1, with 7 bases identical to TRBD1. There are 14 residues in the CDR3. Germline CDR1 MNHNY, CDR2 SVGAGI (reference sequence). Trimming removed 6 bases from V and 11 bases from J; junction bases left unmatched: 15.

This clone was counted once. The gene calls are TRBV25-1 and TRBJ1-5; D unresolved. This CDR3 contains 13 residues. Germline V gene data show CDR1 as MGHDK and CDR2 as SYGVNS. Trimming took off 4 bases at V and 4 bases at J, with 8 bases between the two ends. In DNA form, the CDR3 reads TGTGCCAGCAGTGCACAGCTGAATCAGCCCCAGCATTTT. This codes for CASSAQLNQPQHF.

The J gene is TRBJ1-1, the V gene TRBV5-6, with 7 bases fitting TRBD1. J lost 0 bases, V lost 4 bases, and 3 bases had no gene match. This CDR3 comprises 14 residues. Germline CDR1 is SGHDT and CDR2 is YYEEEE. The CDR3 DNA reads TGTGCCAGCAGCCCCGGGACAGTGAACACTGAAGCTTTCTTT. It translates to CASSPGTVNTEAFF.

The chain is built from TRBV9 and TRBJ2-5, with 9 bases matching TRBD2. Germline V CDR1 and CDR2: SGDLS, YYNGEE. V dropped 5 bases and J dropped 2; count of bases not matched to a gene: 16. This CDR3 is built from 18 residues. Written as DNA, the CDR3 is TGTGCCAGCAGTCAGGGCCTAGCGGGGCCCATACTACAAGAGACCCAGTACTTC. Its translation: CASSQGLAGPILQETQYF.

The chain joins TRBV20-1 to TRBJ2-7; perhaps TRBD1 as D (5 bases). This CDR3 spans 11 amino acids. In germline, CDR1 is DFQATT, CDR2 SNEGSKA (reference sequence). V was trimmed by 3 bases and J by 9 bases, leaving 12 bases between them. In DNA form, the CDR3 reads TGCAGTGCTAGGACGGACATTGGGCAGTACGTC. Its translation: CSARTDIGQYV.

Only a few counts were recorded for this clone. The chain recombines TRBV19 with TRBJ2-1; D gene ambiguous. Germline V gene data show CDR1 as LNHDA and CDR2 as SQIVND (reference sequence). The CDR3 contains 13 residues. V lost 5 bases and J 6 bases, leaving 11 bases between the germline ends. The CDR3 sequence is CASSQRLSNEQFF. Here the CDR3 DNA reads TGTGCCAGTAGTCAGAGACTTTCCAATGAGCAGTTCTTC.

The chain recombines TRBV18 with TRBJ2-7; unclear D gene. The V end lost 4 bases, the J end lost 2 bases, and 18 bases lay between the germline ends. The CDR3 is made up of 16 amino acids. Germline V lookup: CDR1 KGHSH, CDR2 LQKENI. This CDR3 is CASSLPSWVGPYEQYV. The CDR3 bases are TGTGCCAGCTCACTACCATCGTGGGTGGGCCCCTACGAGCAGTACGTC.

The chain recombines TRBV5-4 with TRBJ1-1, with D unresolved. Trimming removed 2 bases at V and 0 bases at J, with 14 bases between. The germline gives CDR1 SGHNT, CDR2 YYREEE (reference sequence). This CDR3 has 16 residues. The CDR3 region is CASSFGKGALNTEAFF. DNA for the CDR3: TGTGCCAGCAGCTTTGGGAAGGGAGCATTGAACACTGAAGCTTTCTTT.

This clone was recorded only once. The chain uses TRBV28 and TRBJ1-1; D remains unclear. Trimming cost V 3 bases and J 5 bases, with 16 bases left between them. Per the germline V gene, CDR1 is MDHEN and CDR2 is SYDVKM. This CDR3 is built from 15 residues. CDR3 in DNA: TGTGCCAGCAGTTTCCACCCCAGAGGGATTACTGAAGCTTTCTTT. Protein product: CASSFHPRGITEAFF.

This chain links TRBV6-6 with TRBJ1-5; unclear D gene. Trimming stripped 3 bases from V and 2 bases from J, with 8 bases between. The CDR3 runs to 14 residues. The germline gives CDR1 MNHNY, CDR2 SVGAGI (reference sequence). The CDR3 DNA sequence: TGTGCCAGCAGTTATAGGCAGGGCAATCAGCCCCAGCATTTT. Its protein is CASSYRQGNQPQHF.

V and J are TRBV18 and TRBJ1-2, with TRBD1 matching 11 bases. V lost 5 bases and J lost 4; bases outside the gene matches: 6. The CDR3 covers 15 residues. Germline V gene lookup returns CDR1 KGHSH and CDR2 LQKENI. Here the CDR3 DNA reads TGTGCCAGCTCAGAGGGGACAGGGGGTAGCTATGGCTACACCTTC. As protein: CASSEGTGGSYGYTF.

This clone has a single count. The chain carries TRBV15 and TRBJ2-1, with D possibly being TRBD1 (6 bases). V was cut by 6 bases and J by 5 bases, with 20 bases left in between. Germline V lookup: CDR1 LNHNV, CDR2 YYDKDF (reference sequence). The CDR3 covers 16 residues. CDR3 residues: CATRGSGAYTNNEQFF. In nucleotides, the CDR3 is TGTGCCACCAGGGGATCAGGGGCTTATACCAACAATGAGCAGTTCTTC. The complete variable domain, with remaining parts taken from reference TRBV15 and TRBJ2-1, reads DAMVIQNPRYQVTQFGKPVTLSCSQTLNHNVMYWYQQKSSQAPKLLFHYYDKDFNNEADTPDNFQSRRPNTSFCFLDIRSPGLGDTAMYLCATRGSGAYTNNEQFFGPGTRLTVL.

The chain has TRBV6-4 and TRBJ1-2; D unclear. Looked up from germline, CDR1 is MRHNA and CDR2 is SNTAGT. Trimming took 0 bases from V and 7 from J, leaving 12 bases between them. The CDR3 has 14 residues. For the CDR3, the DNA is TGTGCCAGCAGTGACTCTGTGGTATACGGTGGCTACACCTTC. Encoded protein: CASSDSVVYGGYTF.

The rearrangement joins TRBV12-5 to TRBJ1-1; TRBD1 matches at 7 bases. Germline V lookup: CDR1 LGHNT, CDR2 FRNRAP. This CDR3 spans 15 amino acids. V trimming: 6 bases; J trimming: 0 bases; junction bases outside the gene matches: 7. DNA for the CDR3: TGTGCTAGTGGGTCGGGACAGTCTTTGAACACTGAAGCTTTCTTT. As protein: CASGSGQSLNTEAFF.

The chain couples TRBV5-1 to TRBJ1-1, with D tentatively TRBD1 (6 bases). The CDR3 spans 14 residues. CDR1 and CDR2 (germline): SGHRS, YFSETQ. Trimming cost V 4 bases and J 1 base, with 11 bases left between them. CDR3: CASSPDRRNTEAFF. CDR3 bases: TGCGCCAGCAGCCCAGACAGGAGGAACACTGAAGCTTTCTTT.

The gene calls are TRBV5-8 and TRBJ2-7, with 7 bases that match TRBD2. CDR3 size: 13 residues. CDR1 SGHTS and CDR2 YDEGEE come from the germline V gene. The V and J ends lost 4 bases and 5 bases, in that order; junction bases with no gene match: 6. This chain's CDR3 is CASSPGGRDEQYF. DNA of the CDR3: TGTGCCAGCAGCCCCGGAGGGAGGGACGAGCAGTACTTC.

The chain is built from TRBV7-2 and TRBJ2-4, with TRBD1 identical over 10 bases. The germline V gene encodes CDR1 SGHTA and CDR2 FQGNSA. The trim removed 5 bases at V and 7 bases at J, leaving 8 bases unmatched. The CDR3 has 15 amino acids. As DNA, the CDR3 is TGTGCCAGCAGCCAGCGACAGGGGGCTTGGAACATTCAGTACTTC. It specifies CASSQRQGAWNIQYF.

The chain has TRBV2 and TRBJ2-3; 7 bases match TRBD1. From germline, CDR1 is SNHLY and CDR2 FYNNEI. The CDR3 runs 14 residues. With 4 bases clipped from V and 6 bases from J, the junction kept 7 bases outside the gene matches. The CDR3 sequence: CASSANRGSDTQYF. The CDR3 DNA sequence: TGTGCCAGCAGTGCGAACAGGGGAAGTGATACGCAGTATTTT.

This chain links TRBV30 with TRBJ1-5, with D unresolved. CDR3 length: 14 residues. Germline V gene lookup returns CDR1 GTSNPN and CDR2 SVGIG (reference sequence). Trimming removed 2 bases at V and 6 bases at J, with 14 bases between. The CDR3 protein is CAWSPTSSSQPQHF. The DNA for the CDR3 is TGTGCCTGGAGTCCTACTAGTTCCAGTCAGCCCCAGCATTTT.

The chain joins TRBV5-4 to TRBJ1-5; unclear D gene. The germline V gene has CDR1 SGHNT and CDR2 YYREEE (reference sequence). V dropped 0 bases and J dropped 0 bases, with 13 bases sitting between them. The CDR3 consists of 17 residues. CDR3 in DNA: TGTGCCAGCAGCTTGGGAGGTGGAGACTATAGCAATCAGCCCCAGCATTTT. It is translated as CASSLGGGDYSNQPQHF. Full variable domain (outside the CDR3, taken from reference TRBV5-4 and TRBJ1-5): ETGVTQSPTHLIKTRGQQVTLRCSSQSGHNTVSWYQQALGQGPQFIFQYYREEENGRGNFPPRFSGLQFPNYSSELNVNALELDDSALYLCASSLGGGDYSNQPQHFGDGTRLSIL.

The V and J genes are TRBV14 and TRBJ2-1; 8 positions match TRBD2. V gave up 3 bases and J gave up 12 bases; unmatched junction bases: 4. CDR1 and CDR2 from the germline V gene are SGHDN and FVKESK. The CDR3 has 12 amino acids. The CDR3 DNA reads as TGTGCCAGCAGCCAGGGACTAGATCGGCAGTTCTTC. It is translated as CASSQGLDRQFF. Together with reference TRBV14 and TRBJ2-1, the CDR3 gives the full variable domain: EAGVTQFPSHSVIEKGQTVTLRCDPISGHDNLYWYRRVMGKEIKFLLHFVKESKQDESGMPNNRFLAERTGGTYSTLKVQPAELEDSGVYFCASSQGLDRQFFGPGTRLTVL.

This clone has only one observation. V usage is TRBV18 and J usage is TRBJ1-1, with a tentative D call TRBD1 (5 bases). V was trimmed by 3 bases and J by 1 base, leaving 15 bases between them. The CDR3 sequence is 16 residues long. Germline loops: CDR1 KGHSH, CDR2 LQKENI. CDR3 DNA sequence: TGTGCCAGCTCACCTCCCGCGACAGCCTCGAACACTGAAGCTTTCTTT. Translated: CASSPPATASNTEAFF.

This clone was detected only once. The chain links TRBV28 to TRBJ1-2; D unresolved. The V gene's germline CDR1 is MDHEN and CDR2 SYDVKM. The CDR3 sequence is 13 residues long. V lost 1 base and J lost 4, with 7 bases in between. CDR3: CASSLSSGYGYTF. The CDR3 nucleotides are TGTGCCAGCAGTTTATCTTCAGGCTATGGCTACACCTTC.

CDR3 in amino acids: CASSVQGGNQPQHF. The CDR3, as DNA: TGTGCCAGCAGTGTTCAGGGGGGAAATCAGCCCCAGCATTTT. The gene calls are TRBV2 and TRBJ1-5, with 7 bases identical to TRBD1. The length of the CDR3 is 14 residues. V lost 4 bases and J lost 4; bases outside the gene matches: 4. Germline V gene data show CDR1 as SNHLY and CDR2 as FYNNEI. Using reference TRBV2 and TRBJ1-5 for the parts outside the CDR3, the full variable domain is EPEVTQTPSHQVTQMGQEVILRCVPISNHLYFYWYRQILGQKVEFLVSFYNNEISEKSEIFDDQFSVERPDGSNFTLKIRSTKLEDSAMYFCASSVQGGNQPQHFGDGTRLSIL.

The chain combines TRBV5-6 with TRBJ2-1; 7 bases map to TRBD2. The CDR3 consists of 16 residues. Germline V gene lookup returns CDR1 SGHDT and CDR2 YYEEEE. J was trimmed by 0 bases and V by 4 bases; bases with no gene match: 7. The CDR3 loop is CASSPERGSSYNEQFF. The DNA of the CDR3 is TGTGCCAGCAGCCCTGAGCGGGGAAGCTCCTACAATGAGCAGTTCTTC.

The chain couples TRBV6-5 to TRBJ2-7; TRBD1 matches 7 bases. CDR3 size: 14 residues. Germline assignment: CDR1 MNHEY and CDR2 SVGAGI. V was clipped by 5 bases and J by 4 bases; unmatched bases: 8. This CDR3 reads CASSNRQGIYEQYF. Written as DNA, the CDR3 is TGTGCCAGCAGTAACAGACAGGGAATTTACGAGCAGTACTTC.

The chain carries TRBV7-3 and TRBJ2-1, with D maybe TRBD2 (5 bases). Per the germline V gene, CDR1 is SGHTA and CDR2 is FQGTGA. V was shortened by 4 bases and J by 7 bases, with 17 bases between the two germline ends. The CDR3 is made up of 15 amino acids. The CDR3 spells CASSSSTMTGNEQFF. CDR3 coding DNA: TGTGCCAGCAGCTCTAGCACGATGACCGGGAATGAGCAGTTCTTC.

The chain uses TRBV2 and TRBJ2-1; D remains unclear. Trimming pared 8 bases from V and 5 bases from J, leaving 13 bases between. Germline V gene data show CDR1 as SNHLY and CDR2 as FYNNEI. The length of the CDR3 is 13 residues. CDR3 residues: CASPTPNNNEQFF. The CDR3 DNA follows: TGTGCCAGCCCCACTCCCAATAACAATGAGCAGTTCTTC.